Listed here is a single TCR beta chain. Under the authors' procedure: Using reference gene primer amplification, nucleated cell counts were estimated. Sequencing was performed with immunoSEQ multiplex PCR; in TCRdb, only in-frame clones are kept and a portion is missing. V and J calls and clone size are copied from that table; D and trimming were computed from the DNA. The sample contains about 9,200 clones, 75% to 90% of which appear only once. This specimen comes from a study of blood T cell repertoires in COVID-19. Losses at the gene ends were 1 base for V and 5 bases for J; bases not matched to a gene: 6. The germline V gene has CDR1 SGHTA and CDR2 FQGNSA. The CDR3 contains 16 residues.

The chain recombines TRBV7-2 with TRBJ2-7, with 12 bases identical to TRBD2. The clonotype comes from a man aged 70-80 years with active COVID-19. The specimen sequenced was peripheral blood. CDR3 in DNA: TGTGCCAGCAGCTTAGTTCTAGCGGGGGGGCGGGACGAGCAGTACTTC. Translated, it gives CASSLVLAGGRDEQYF. The whole variable domain, remainder taken from reference TRBV7-2 and TRBJ2-7, is GAGVSQSPSNKVTEKGKDVELRCDPISGHTALYWYRQSLGQGLEFLIYFQGNSAPDKSGLPSDRFSAERTGGSVSTLTIQRTQQEDSAVYLCASSLVLAGGRDEQYFGPGTRLTVT.